These 12 T cell receptor beta chains were sequenced from one sample in a study of blood T cell repertoires in COVID-19. Here immunoSEQ multiplex PCR was the method, and the copy in TCRdb shows in-frame clones only, minus some. The repertoire holds 200,000 to 300,000 clones, with over 80% as singletons. Material: peripheral blood. These receptor sequences come from a human donor in a cohort sampled during active COVID-19.

J is TRBJ1-2 and V is TRBV28; no firm D call. Per germline, CDR1 MDHEN and CDR2 SYDVKM. CDR3 length: 12 amino acids. Trimming removed 6 bases at V and 8 bases at J, with 13 bases between. DNA of the CDR3: TGTGCCAGCAGGGACGGGGATAGGGGCTACACCTTC. It translates to CASRDGDRGYTF.

This clone was recorded at least ten times. The V call is TRBV7-9, the J call TRBJ1-6, with D uncertain. CDR3 length: 15 residues. With 5 bases removed from V and 7 bases from J, the gap between germline ends came to 15 bases. Germline V gene sequence: CDR1 SEHNR, CDR2 FQNEAQ (reference sequence). The DNA for the CDR3 is TGTGCCAGCAGCGCACCTTGGGAGCCGAATTCACCCCTCCACTTT. The encoded protein is CASSAPWEPNSPLHF.

This chain links TRBV10-3 with TRBJ2-2; TRBD1 matches at 9 bases. This CDR3 has 17 residues. V shed 9 bases and J 4 bases; nucleotides not matched to a gene: 15. Germline values: CDR1 ENHRY, CDR2 SYGVKD. The CDR3 region has the DNA TGTGCCATGGAGCGTTCTCCGGGACAGGGACTCACCGGGGAGCTGTTTTTT. The encoded protein is CAMERSPGQGLTGELFF.

This sequence joins TRBV10-2 and TRBJ2-2; 9 nucleotides line up with TRBD1. This CDR3 is 15 amino acids long. V lost 7 bases to trimming and J lost 5 bases; unmatched junction nucleotides: 8. The germline gives CDR1 WSHSY, CDR2 SAAADI. Here the CDR3 reads CASNSQGAGTGELFF. CDR3 DNA sequence: TGCGCCAGCAACTCACAGGGGGCAGGAACCGGGGAGCTGTTTTTT.

The chain couples TRBV5-8 to TRBJ1-2; 8 bases line up with TRBD1. Germline CDR1 and CDR2: SGHTS and YDEGEE. V trimming: 1 base; J trimming: 6 bases; junction bases outside the gene matches: 11. CDR3 length equals 16 residues. The CDR3 nucleotides read TGTGCCAGCAGCTTGTTGGACAGGGTGGATATCGATGGCTACACCTTC. This gives the protein CASSLLDRVDIDGYTF.

The chain employs TRBV6-6 and TRBJ2-3; 14 nucleotides align to TRBD2. Germline values: CDR1 MNHNY, CDR2 SVGAGI (reference sequence). The CDR3 has 14 amino acids. V was clipped by 7 bases and J by 9 bases; unmatched bases: 6. Here the CDR3 DNA reads TGTGCCAGCACGACTAGCGGGGGGGCCGGGACGCAGTATTTT. This translates into CASTTSGGAGTQYF.

This chain uses TRBV18 with TRBJ2-7, with D possibly TRBD1 on 6 matching bases. The V and J ends lost 2 bases and 0 bases respectively, with 11 bases between them. Germline loops: CDR1 KGHSH, CDR2 LQKENI. The CDR3 is 15 amino acids. In nucleotides, the CDR3 is TGTGCCAGCTCACCATTTGACAGGAGCTCCTACGAGCAGTACTTC. Translation gives CASSPFDRSSYEQYF. The full variable domain, rest sourced from reference TRBV18 and TRBJ2-7, is NAGVMQNPRHLVRRRGQEARLRCSPMKGHSHVYWYRQLPEEGLKFMVYLQKENIIDESGMPKERFSAEFPKEGPSILRIQQVVRGDSAAYFCASSPFDRSSYEQYFGPGTRLTVT.

This clone was detected a few times. Additional DNA sequences in this sample encode the identical CDR3. The chain links TRBV13 to TRBJ2-7, with D possibly TRBD1 on 5 matching bases. CDR3 length: 12 amino acids. V shed 2 bases and J shed 4 bases, with 6 bases lying between them. Germline CDR1 reads PRHDT; CDR2 reads FYEKMQ (reference sequence). This CDR3 reads CASSLRGYEQYF. The CDR3 nucleotides are TGTGCCAGCAGCTTAAGGGGATACGAGCAGTACTTC.

This chain uses TRBV4-1 with TRBJ2-2; D unclear. V lost 4 bases and J 5 bases, leaving 11 bases between the germline ends. CDR1 and CDR2 (germline): MGHRA, YSYEKL. The CDR3 is 14 amino acids. CDR3 protein: CASSPPVETGELFF. CDR3 nucleotide sequence: TGCGCCAGCAGCCCCCCAGTGGAGACCGGGGAGCTGTTTTTT.

The gene calls are TRBV18 and TRBJ1-5, with 7 nucleotides matching TRBD1. V dropped 3 bases and J dropped 3; count of bases not matched to a gene: 5. CDR3 length: 15 amino acids. Germline CDR1 is KGHSH and CDR2 is LQKENI. CDR3 coding DNA: TGTGCCAGCTCACCTGGGACAGCCTCCAATCAGCCCCAGCATTTT. The encoded protein is CASSPGTASNQPQHF.

The CDR3, as DNA: TGTGCCAGTAGGATACAGGGAACTAATGAAAAACTGTTTTTT. This gives the protein CASRIQGTNEKLFF. The chain employs TRBV28 and TRBJ1-4; tentative D call: TRBD1 (6 bases). V lost 9 bases and J 1 base, leaving 12 bases between the germline ends. This CDR3 comprises 14 residues. Germline loops: CDR1 MDHEN, CDR2 SYDVKM.

The CDR3 spells CATSDPGQGETQYF. The CDR3 bases are TGTGCCACCAGTGACCCCGGACAGGGAGAGACCCAGTACTTC. V gene TRBV24-1 combines with J gene TRBJ2-5; 8 bases line up with TRBD1. V lost 4 bases and J lost 4; bases outside the gene matches: 4. The CDR3 consists of 14 residues. Germline CDR1 is KGHDR and CDR2 is SFDVKD.